The 20 T cell receptor beta chains presented below share a single source sample, sequenced in a study of radiotherapy plus CTLA-4 blockade in lung cancer. This table comes from immunoSEQ multiplex PCR, and its TCRdb copy is limited to in-frame clones, with some not included. Of under 90,000 clones in the sample, approximately 75% are singletons; the top ten hold roughly an eighth. This specimen was peripheral blood, taken from a patient treated with radiotherapy plus ipilimumab. Every receptor here comes from a human donor with non-small cell lung cancer that progressed on radiotherapy plus ipilimumab.

The chain uses TRBV19 and TRBJ2-1, with a possible D match to TRBD1 (6 bases). Germline CDR1 and CDR2: LNHDA and SQIVND (reference sequence). With 1 base removed from V and 2 bases from J, the gap between germline ends came to 9 bases. There are 15 residues in the CDR3. The CDR3 coding sequence is TGTGCCAGTAGTATAGTAGGGGGTACCTACAATGAGCAGTTCTTC. Protein product: CASSIVGGTYNEQFF. The variable domain in full, with the rest retrieved from reference TRBV19 and TRBJ2-1, is DGGITQSPKYLFRKEGQNVTLSCEQNLNHDAMYWYRQDPGQGLRLIYYSQIVNDFQKGDIAEGYSVSREKKESFPLTVTSAQKNPTAFYLCASSIVGGTYNEQFFGPGTRLTVL.

The rearrangement links TRBV27 to TRBJ2-1; 8 bases map to TRBD1. The CDR3 has 16 amino acids. The V gene's germline CDR1 is MNHEY and CDR2 SMNVEV (reference sequence). Unmatched junction bases numbered 11, after V lost 3 bases and J lost 7 bases. The CDR3 DNA reads as TGTGCCAGCAGTTTTGGTGACAGGGGTGGAAGGAATGAGCAGTTCTTC. It specifies CASSFGDRGGRNEQFF.

V gene TRBV2 combines with J gene TRBJ1-5, with D possibly being TRBD1 (6 bases). CDR3 size: 13 residues. Germline V gives CDR1 SNHLY, CDR2 FYNNEI. V was pared by 8 bases and J by 5 bases, with 13 bases between. CDR3 nucleotides: TGTGCCAGCGGCAGACAGGCCGATCAGCCCCAGCATTTT. This codes for CASGRQADQPQHF.

The gene calls are TRBV18 and TRBJ2-2, with D hard to call. V was clipped by 2 bases and J by 7 bases, with 8 bases between them. Germline-derived CDR1 and CDR2 are KGHSH and LQKENI. The CDR3 covers 13 residues. CDR3 sequence: CASSPSRSGELFF. CDR3 nucleotide sequence: TGTGCCAGCTCACCATCCCGGAGCGGGGAGCTGTTTTTT.

The rearrangement links TRBV4-3 to TRBJ2-5; 13 positions agree with TRBD2. Germline assignment: CDR1 LGHNA and CDR2 YSLEER. This CDR3 has 14 residues. With V trimmed by 3 bases and J by 8 bases, 3 bases remained unmatched. The CDR3 is CASSQGTSGATQYF. The DNA for the CDR3 is TGCGCCAGCAGCCAGGGGACTAGCGGGGCAACCCAGTACTTC.

This chain links TRBV10-3 with TRBJ2-7, with 9 bases fitting TRBD1. The CDR3 loop spans 15 amino acids. Looked up from germline, CDR1 is ENHRY and CDR2 is SYGVKD. Trimming removed 3 bases from V and 0 bases from J; junction bases left unmatched: 3. The DNA of the CDR3 is TGTGCCATCAGTGATTACAGGGGGCCCTCCTACGAGCAGTACTTC. It codes for CAISDYRGPSYEQYF.

The chain uses TRBV10-3 and TRBJ1-3, with 9 bases fitting TRBD1. CDR1 and CDR2 from the germline V gene are ENHRY and SYGVKD. The J segment lost 2 bases and the V segment lost 9 bases, leaving 5 bases of the junction unmatched. The CDR3 contains 14 residues. CDR3 in DNA: TGTGCCATAACACAGGGGGCAACTGGAAACACCATATATTTT. Protein product: CAITQGATGNTIYF.

J is TRBJ1-1 and V is TRBV19; D is possibly TRBD1 (5 bases). The CDR3 length is 14 residues. Germline assignment: CDR1 LNHDA and CDR2 SQIVND (reference sequence). V shed 8 bases and J shed 5 bases, with 18 bases lying between them. CDR3 DNA: TGTGCCAGTTCAAACGCAGGGAGGGGAACTGAAGCTTTCTTT. It encodes CASSNAGRGTEAFF.

The chain links TRBV9 to TRBJ1-3, with unresolved D. CDR1 is SGDLS, CDR2 YYNGEE, per germline. Trimming shortened V by 3 bases and J by 0 bases, and 4 bases separated the two germline ends. The CDR3 contains 13 residues. DNA for the CDR3: TGTGCCAGCAGCGGCACCTCTGGAAACACCATATATTTT. This encodes CASSGTSGNTIYF.

The chain carries TRBV6-5 and TRBJ2-1; the D is unclear. V was clipped by 0 bases and J by 9 bases, with 9 bases between them. The CDR3 is made up of 13 amino acids. Germline V gene lookup returns CDR1 MNHEY and CDR2 SVGAGI. This CDR3 reads CASSYSSGSEQFF. The CDR3 nucleotides read TGTGCCAGCAGTTACTCGTCTGGGTCTGAGCAGTTCTTC.

The V call is TRBV28, the J call TRBJ2-7; D not certain. V was cut by 6 bases and J by 3 bases, with 12 bases left in between. Per the germline V gene, CDR1 is MDHEN and CDR2 is SYDVKM. The CDR3 is 13 residues long. The CDR3 is CASRSRTDYEQYF. For the CDR3, the DNA is TGTGCCAGCAGGTCACGCACGGACTACGAGCAGTACTTC.

This clone occurred a few times. This chain joins TRBV5-6 and TRBJ2-3; D is perhaps TRBD1 or TRBD2 (5 bases each). The CDR3 is made up of 17 amino acids. Germline assignment: CDR1 SGHDT and CDR2 YYEEEE. V lost 2 bases to trimming and J lost 1 base, with 17 bases between them. CDR3 DNA sequence: TGTGCCAGCAGCTTCCGGGACCACCCCTCGGGCACAGATACGCAGTATTTT. As protein: CASSFRDHPSGTDTQYF.

CDR3 DNA sequence: TGTGCCAGCAGCTTAGGACGAGCAGACAGGGCCGGCTACACCTTC. It translates to CASSLGRADRAGYTF. The genes are TRBV7-2 and TRBJ1-2; TRBD1 aligns across 7 bases. The germline V gene has CDR1 SGHTA and CDR2 FQGNSA. This CDR3 is 15 amino acids long. V trimming: 1 base; J trimming: 8 bases; junction bases outside the gene matches: 10.

CDR3 sequence: CASSEQGITEAFF. The CDR3 bases are TGTGCCAGCAGTGAACAGGGAATCACTGAAGCTTTCTTT. The chain uses TRBV2 and TRBJ1-1; tentative D call: TRBD1 (5 bases). The CDR3 runs to 13 residues. Trimming removed 2 bases from V and 4 bases from J, with 8 bases in between. Per the germline V gene, CDR1 is SNHLY and CDR2 is FYNNEI. The variable domain in full, with the rest retrieved from reference TRBV2 and TRBJ1-1, is EPEVTQTPSHQVTQMGQEVILRCVPISNHLYFYWYRQILGQKVEFLVSFYNNEISEKSEIFDDQFSVERPDGSNFTLKIRSTKLEDSAMYFCASSEQGITEAFFGQGTRLTVV.

The rearrangement uses TRBV5-5 and TRBJ1-1, with a tentative D call TRBD1 (6 bases). CDR3 length: 14 amino acids. Between the trimmed V and J ends, which lost 3 bases and 8 bases, there was a span of 17 bases. CDR1 and CDR2 from the germline V gene are SGHKS and YYEKEE (reference sequence). This CDR3 reads CASSSPTRTEEAFF. The CDR3 region has the DNA TGTGCCAGCAGCTCCCCAACGCGGACAGAAGAAGCTTTCTTT.

The J gene is TRBJ2-3, the V gene TRBV5-1; D is possibly TRBD1 (7 bases). V was clipped by 2 bases and J by 2 bases, with 15 bases between them. Germline V gene lookup returns CDR1 SGHRS and CDR2 YFSETQ. The CDR3 has 16 amino acids. The CDR3 DNA is TGCGCCAGCAGCTTAGGCGGGACAGTCTACACAGATACGCAGTATTTT. It specifies CASSLGGTVYTDTQYF.

The rearrangement links TRBV18 to TRBJ1-5; D is uncertain. This CDR3 has 13 amino acids. Trimming took off 2 bases at V and 4 bases at J, with 6 bases between the two ends. In germline, CDR1 is KGHSH, CDR2 LQKENI. CDR3: CASSPSQNQPQHF. The CDR3 DNA reads TGTGCCAGCTCACCATCCCAAAATCAGCCCCAGCATTTT.

The chain recombines TRBV10-1 with TRBJ2-7, with 11 bases identical to TRBD1. Germline CDR1 reads WNHNN; CDR2 reads SYGVQD (reference sequence). The V and J ends lost 6 bases and 3 bases, in that order; junction bases with no gene match: 13. The CDR3 is made up of 17 amino acids. CDR3 region: CASRTVHRDRGDYEQYF. The CDR3 DNA reads TGCGCCAGCAGAACGGTTCACCGGGACAGGGGGGACTACGAGCAGTACTTC.

The CDR3 loop reads CASSVEGKGNEKLFF. The CDR3 DNA reads as TGTGCCAGCAGCGTAGAAGGAAAGGGGAATGAAAAACTGTTTTTT. This sequence joins TRBV9 and TRBJ1-4; perhaps TRBD1 as D (5 bases). The V end was cut by 0 bases, the J end by 5 bases, with 11 bases between. From germline, CDR1 is SGDLS and CDR2 YYNGEE. CDR3 length: 15 amino acids.

J is TRBJ1-1 and V is TRBV5-8; D not certain. CDR3 length: 16 residues. Deletions cut 0 bases from V and 0 bases from J, with 12 bases between. Germline CDR1 SGHTS, CDR2 YDEGEE. Here the CDR3 reads CASSLAPKQMNTEAFF. CDR3 nucleotide sequence: TGTGCCAGCAGCTTGGCCCCTAAACAGATGAACACTGAAGCTTTCTTT.